This record covers a single TCR beta chain. This record belongs to a study of regulatory T cells in long-lasting Graves disease. The time point is: newly diagnosed GD, antithyroid drugs for less than 3 months. Extracted PBMC RNA gave rise to the TCR library. HTBI primers from iRepertoire and Arm-PCR of CDR3 regions yielded the TCR beta libraries. In TCRdb, the multiplex PCR reads were re-called with MiXCR into one record per CDR3 protein. Of roughly 440,000 distinct CDR3 sequences listed, 16% are singletons. V lost 6 bases and J lost 0, with 14 bases in between. There are 16 residues in the CDR3. CDR1 and CDR2 from the germline V gene are LNHNV and YYDKDF (reference sequence). Another study also made use of these data, one on T cells in Graves' hyperthyroidism and ophthalmopathy.

The sequenced sample was peripheral blood mononuclear cells (PBMCs), obtained at new diagnosis, from a patient treated with antithyroid drugs. This TCR derives from a woman aged 18 to 35 with Graves disease. This chain joins TRBV15 and TRBJ1-4; D might be TRBD1 (6 bases). The CDR3 protein is CATSGDRPSTNEKLFF. The CDR3 DNA reads TGTGCCACCAGTGGCGACAGGCCTTCAACTAATGAAAAACTGTTTTTT.